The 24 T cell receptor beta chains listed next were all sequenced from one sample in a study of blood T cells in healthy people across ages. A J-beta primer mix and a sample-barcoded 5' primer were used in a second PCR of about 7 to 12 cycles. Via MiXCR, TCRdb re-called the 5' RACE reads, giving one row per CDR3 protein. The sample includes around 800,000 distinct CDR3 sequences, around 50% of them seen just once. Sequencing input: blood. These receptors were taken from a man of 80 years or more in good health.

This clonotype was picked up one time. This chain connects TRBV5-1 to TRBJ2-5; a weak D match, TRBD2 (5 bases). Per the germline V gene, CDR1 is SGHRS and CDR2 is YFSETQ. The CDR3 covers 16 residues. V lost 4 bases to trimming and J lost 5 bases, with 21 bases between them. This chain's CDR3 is CASSVLGASSSETQYF. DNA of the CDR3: TGCGCCAGCAGCGTCCTTGGCGCTAGCTCGTCCGAGACCCAGTACTTC. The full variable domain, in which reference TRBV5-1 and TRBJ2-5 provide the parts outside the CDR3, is KAGVTQTPRYLIKTRGQQVTLSCSPISGHRSVSWYQQTPGQGLQFLFEYFSETQRNKGNFPGRFSGRQFSNSRSEMNVSTLELGDSALYLCASSVLGASSSETQYFGPGTRLLVL.

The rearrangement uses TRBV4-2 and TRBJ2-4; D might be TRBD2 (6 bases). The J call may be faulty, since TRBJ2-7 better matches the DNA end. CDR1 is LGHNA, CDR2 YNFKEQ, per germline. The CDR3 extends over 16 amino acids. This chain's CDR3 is CASSQDLAVLGGEQYF. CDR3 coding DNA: TGTGCCAGCAGCCAAGATCTCGCAGTCCTGGGGGGCGAGCAGTACTTC.

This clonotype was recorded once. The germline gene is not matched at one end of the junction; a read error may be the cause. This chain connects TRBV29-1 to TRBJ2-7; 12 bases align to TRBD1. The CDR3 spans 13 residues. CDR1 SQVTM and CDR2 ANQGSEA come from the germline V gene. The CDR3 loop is CNVVGTGGGEQYF. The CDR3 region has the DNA TGCAACGTTGTAGGGACAGGGGGCGGCGAGCAGTACTTC.

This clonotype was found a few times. This CDR3 reads CASSPLEGGPDTQYF. CDR3 nucleotides: TGTGCCAGCTCACCACTCGAGGGAGGCCCAGATACGCAGTATTTT. The V and J genes are TRBV18 and TRBJ2-3, with a weak D call TRBD2 (6 bases). The CDR3 spans 15 residues. The V and J ends lost 1 base and 4 bases respectively, with 12 bases between them. In germline, CDR1 is KGHSH, CDR2 LQKENI.

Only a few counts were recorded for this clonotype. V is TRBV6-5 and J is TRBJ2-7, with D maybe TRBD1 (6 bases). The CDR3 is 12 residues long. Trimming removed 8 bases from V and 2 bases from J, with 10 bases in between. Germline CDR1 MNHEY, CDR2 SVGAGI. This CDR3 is CASVQGTYEQYF. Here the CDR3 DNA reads TGTGCCAGCGTACAGGGCACCTACGAGCAGTACTTC.

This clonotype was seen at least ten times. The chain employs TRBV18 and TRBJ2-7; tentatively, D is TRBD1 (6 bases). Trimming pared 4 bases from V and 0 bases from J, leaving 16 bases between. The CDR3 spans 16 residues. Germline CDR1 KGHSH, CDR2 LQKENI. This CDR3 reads CASSRSGASSSYEQYF. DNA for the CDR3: TGTGCCAGCTCACGCTCAGGGGCCTCCTCCTCCTACGAGCAGTACTTC. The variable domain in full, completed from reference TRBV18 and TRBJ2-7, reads NAGVMQNPRHLVRRRGQEARLRCSPMKGHSHVYWYRQLPEEGLKFMVYLQKENIIDESGMPKERFSAEFPKEGPSILRIQQVVRGDSAAYFCASSRSGASSSYEQYFGPGTRLTVT.

CDR3 protein: CASSNRGATGELFF. CDR3 bases: TGTGCCAGCAGCAACAGGGGTGCAACCGGGGAGCTGTTTTTT. This chain joins TRBV28 and TRBJ2-2; TRBD1 aligns across 7 bases. The V gene end was trimmed by 6 bases and the J gene end by 5 bases; junction bases not matched to a gene: 6. This CDR3 contains 14 residues. Looked up from germline, CDR1 is MDHEN and CDR2 is SYDVKM.

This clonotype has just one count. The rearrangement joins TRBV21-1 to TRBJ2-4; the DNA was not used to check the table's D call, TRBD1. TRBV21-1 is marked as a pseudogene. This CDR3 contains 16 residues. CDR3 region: CASSKGRESAKNIQYF. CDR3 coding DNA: TGTGCCAGCAGCAAAGGCCGGGAATCGGCCAAAAACATTCAGTACTTC.

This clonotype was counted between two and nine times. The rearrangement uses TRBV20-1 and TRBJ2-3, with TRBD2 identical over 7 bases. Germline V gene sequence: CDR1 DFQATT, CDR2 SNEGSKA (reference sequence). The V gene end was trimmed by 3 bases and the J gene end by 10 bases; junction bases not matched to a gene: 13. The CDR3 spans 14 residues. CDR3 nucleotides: TGCAGTGCTAGGGTCGGGGCCGGGGGGAACGCGCAGTATTTT. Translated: CSARVGAGGNAQYF.

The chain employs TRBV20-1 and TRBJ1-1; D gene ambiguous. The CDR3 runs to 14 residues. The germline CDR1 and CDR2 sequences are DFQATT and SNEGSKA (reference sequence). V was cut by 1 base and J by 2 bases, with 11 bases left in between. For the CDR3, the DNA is TGCAGTGCTAGAGCGCCTGGGATAAACACTGAAGCTTTCTTT. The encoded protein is CSARAPGINTEAFF.

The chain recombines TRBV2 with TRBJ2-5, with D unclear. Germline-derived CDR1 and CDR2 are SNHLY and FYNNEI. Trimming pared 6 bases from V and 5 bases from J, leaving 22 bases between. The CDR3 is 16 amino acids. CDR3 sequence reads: CASRRAPRIERETQYF. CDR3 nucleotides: TGTGCCAGCAGGCGAGCCCCTCGCATTGAGAGGGAGACCCAGTACTTC.

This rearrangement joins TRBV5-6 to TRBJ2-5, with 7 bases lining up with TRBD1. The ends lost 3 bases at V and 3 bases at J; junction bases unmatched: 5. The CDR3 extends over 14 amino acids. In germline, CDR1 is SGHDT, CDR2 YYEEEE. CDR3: CASSSYRGEETQYF. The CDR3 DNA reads TGTGCCAGCAGCTCCTACAGGGGCGAAGAGACCCAGTACTTC.

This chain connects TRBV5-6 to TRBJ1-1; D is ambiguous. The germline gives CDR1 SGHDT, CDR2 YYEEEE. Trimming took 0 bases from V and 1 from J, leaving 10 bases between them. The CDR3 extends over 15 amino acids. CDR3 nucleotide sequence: TGTGCCAGCAGCTTGGCCGGTCCGAGGAACACTGAAGCTTTCTTT. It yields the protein CASSLAGPRNTEAFF.

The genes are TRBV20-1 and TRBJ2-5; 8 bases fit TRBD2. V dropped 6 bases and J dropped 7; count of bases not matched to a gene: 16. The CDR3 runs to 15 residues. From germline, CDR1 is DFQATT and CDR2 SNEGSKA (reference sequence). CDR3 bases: TGCAGTGCGGTTGGGGGTAGCGGGGCCTTAGGGACCCAGTACTTC. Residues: CSAVGGSGALGTQYF.

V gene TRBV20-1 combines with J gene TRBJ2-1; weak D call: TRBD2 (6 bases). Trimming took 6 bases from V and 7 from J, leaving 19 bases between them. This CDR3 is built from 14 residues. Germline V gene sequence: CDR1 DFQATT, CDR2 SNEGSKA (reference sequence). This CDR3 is CSAPSWAGGNEQFF. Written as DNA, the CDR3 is TGCAGTGCCCCTTCCTGGGCAGGAGGGAATGAGCAGTTCTTC.

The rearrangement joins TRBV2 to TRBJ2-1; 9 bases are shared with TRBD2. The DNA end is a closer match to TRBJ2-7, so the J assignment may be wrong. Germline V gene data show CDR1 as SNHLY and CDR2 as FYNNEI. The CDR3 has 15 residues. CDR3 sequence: CASSEERGAYNEQYF. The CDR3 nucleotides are TGTGCCAGCAGTGAGGAGCGGGGGGCCTACAATGAGCAGTACTTC.

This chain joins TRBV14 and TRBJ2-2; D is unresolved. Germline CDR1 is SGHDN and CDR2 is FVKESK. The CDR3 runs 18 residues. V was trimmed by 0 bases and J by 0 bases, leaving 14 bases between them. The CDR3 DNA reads TGTGCCAGCAGCCAAGATCAGCTACGGAGCGCGAACACCGGGGAGCTGTTTTTT. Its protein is CASSQDQLRSANTGELFF.

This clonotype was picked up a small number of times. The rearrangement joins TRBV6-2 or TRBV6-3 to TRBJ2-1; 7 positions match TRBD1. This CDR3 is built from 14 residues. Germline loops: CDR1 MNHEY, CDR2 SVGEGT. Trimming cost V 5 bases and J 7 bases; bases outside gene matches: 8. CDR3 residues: CASSRGQLGNEQFF. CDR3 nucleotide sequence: TGTGCCAGCAGTCGGGGACAGCTCGGGAATGAGCAGTTCTTC.

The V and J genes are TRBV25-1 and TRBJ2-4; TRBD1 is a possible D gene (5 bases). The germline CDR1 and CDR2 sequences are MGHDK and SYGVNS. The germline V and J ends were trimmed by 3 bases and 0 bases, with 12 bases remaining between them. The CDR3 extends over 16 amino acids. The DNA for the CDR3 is TGTGCCAGCAGTGAGGCAGGGTTCCAAGCCAAAAACATTCAGTACTTC. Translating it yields CASSEAGFQAKNIQYF.

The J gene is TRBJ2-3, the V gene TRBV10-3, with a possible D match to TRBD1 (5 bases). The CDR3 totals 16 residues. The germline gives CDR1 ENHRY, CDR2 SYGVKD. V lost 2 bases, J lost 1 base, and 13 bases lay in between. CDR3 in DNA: TGTGCCATCAGTGAGGGGGTGACAGCTCGCACAGATACGCAGTATTTT. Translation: CAISEGVTARTDTQYF.

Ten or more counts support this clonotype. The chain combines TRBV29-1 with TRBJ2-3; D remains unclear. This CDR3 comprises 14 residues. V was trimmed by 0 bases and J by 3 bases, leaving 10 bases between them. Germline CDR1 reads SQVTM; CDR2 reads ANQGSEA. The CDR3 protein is CSVEDLQRTDTQYF. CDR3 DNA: TGCAGCGTTGAAGATCTCCAGAGGACAGATACGCAGTATTTT.

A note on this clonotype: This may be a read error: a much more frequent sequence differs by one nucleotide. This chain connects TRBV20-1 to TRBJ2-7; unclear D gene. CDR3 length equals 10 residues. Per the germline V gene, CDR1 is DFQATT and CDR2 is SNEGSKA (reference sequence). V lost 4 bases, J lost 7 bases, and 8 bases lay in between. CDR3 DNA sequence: TGCAGTGCTACTCGTGGAGAGCAGTACTTC. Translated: CSATRGEQYF.

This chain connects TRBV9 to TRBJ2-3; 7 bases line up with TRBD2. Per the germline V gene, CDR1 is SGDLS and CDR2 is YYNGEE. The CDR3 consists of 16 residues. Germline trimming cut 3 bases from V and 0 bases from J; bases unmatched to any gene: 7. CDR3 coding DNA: TGTGCCAGCAGCGCCCAGCGGGATAGAAGCACAGATACGCAGTATTTT. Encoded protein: CASSAQRDRSTDTQYF.

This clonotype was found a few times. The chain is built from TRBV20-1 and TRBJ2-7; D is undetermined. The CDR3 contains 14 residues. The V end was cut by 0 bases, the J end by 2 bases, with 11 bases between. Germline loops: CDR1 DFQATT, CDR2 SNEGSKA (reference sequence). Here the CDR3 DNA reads TGCAGTGCTAGAGACTCGGCAGGAACCTACGAGCAGTACTTC. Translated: CSARDSAGTYEQYF.